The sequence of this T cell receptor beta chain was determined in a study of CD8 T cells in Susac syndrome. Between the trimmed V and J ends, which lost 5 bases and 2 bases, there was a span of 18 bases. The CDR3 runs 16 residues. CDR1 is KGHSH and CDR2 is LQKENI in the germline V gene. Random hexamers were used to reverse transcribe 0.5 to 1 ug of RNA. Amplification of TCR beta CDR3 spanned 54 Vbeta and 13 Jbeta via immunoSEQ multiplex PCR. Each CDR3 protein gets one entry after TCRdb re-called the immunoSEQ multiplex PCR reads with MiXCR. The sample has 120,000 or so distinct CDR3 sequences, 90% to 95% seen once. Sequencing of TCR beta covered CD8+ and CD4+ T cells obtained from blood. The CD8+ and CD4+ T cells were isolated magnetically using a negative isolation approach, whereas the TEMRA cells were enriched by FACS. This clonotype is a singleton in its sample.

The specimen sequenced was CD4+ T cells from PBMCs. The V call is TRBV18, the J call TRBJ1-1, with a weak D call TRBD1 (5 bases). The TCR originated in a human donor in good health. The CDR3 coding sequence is TGTGCCAGCTCAGCCCCGGGACTCCCCGGTAACACTGAAGCTTTCTTT. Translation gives CASSAPGLPGNTEAFF.